This T cell receptor beta chain was found in a study of neurological immune-mediated disorders. TCRdb independently ran MiXCR on the 5' RACE reads; one entry per CDR3 protein. The profile shows about 55,000 distinct CDR3 sequences, over 3.5% of them singletons. The sorted libraries took 1 million CD4+ or CD8+ T cells. This clonotype has ten or more counts. The receptor comes from a woman aged 40 to 50 with multiple sclerosis. Sequenced sample: CD4+ T cells from blood.

The CDR3 spells CASSVMRGEKLFF. CDR3 DNA sequence: TGTGCCAGCAGCGTAATGAGAGGCGAAAAACTGTTTTTT. V is TRBV7-6 and J is TRBJ1-4; D uncertain. This CDR3 is 13 amino acids long. V dropped 5 bases and J dropped 8 bases, with 12 bases sitting between them. Germline-derived CDR1 and CDR2 are SGHVS and FNYEAQ.